This T cell receptor beta chain was obtained from a study of preoperative IRX-2 immunotherapy in early breast cancer. Treatment described: preoperative locoregional IRX-2 cytokine immunotherapy. Samples came from a phase Ib trial of preoperative locoregional IRX-2 cytokine immunotherapy. Looked up from germline, CDR1 is MNHGY and CDR2 is SAAAGT. CDR3 length: 15 amino acids. Sequenced by immunoSEQ multiplex PCR; TCRdb stores in-frame clones only, minus some. Of around 4,200 clones listed, around two thirds are singletons. For this clone: One junction end disagrees with the germline gene, perhaps due to a read error.

The sequencing used tumor tissue, collected after IRX-2 immunotherapy. The clonotype was recovered from a human donor with breast cancer. The V call is TRBV6-8, the J call TRBJ1-2; D is unclear. The CDR3 nucleotides read TGTGCCAGCAGTGACTCGAATGTTGGAGTGGGTGGCTACACCTTC. The encoded protein is CASSDSNVGVGGYTF.